The present T cell receptor (beta chain) was sequenced within a study of T cell responses to AZD1222 COVID-19 vaccine. The study's findings and limits: Donors were chiefly white British, with a greater number of females, and clonal diversity was perhaps underestimated. Researchers report vaccine-associated CD4 TCRs spanning spike, with dominance at 160-218 and 743-854. Only 5 or 6 AZD1222 recipients tested seropositive at baseline.

About this clone itself: Antigen specificity is unknown.

Method: immunoSEQ multiplex PCR; TCRdb's copy keeps in-frame clones and lacks some. The sample has approximately 74,000 clones; roughly 82% are singletons. CDR3 length: 14 residues. Trimming took off 8 bases at V and 7 bases at J, with 18 bases between the two ends. CDR1 is SEHNR, CDR2 FQNEAQ, per germline (reference sequence). The starting material was peripheral blood, obtained on day 0 of AZD1222 vaccination. The clonotype was recovered from an adult in good health. The chain couples TRBV7-9 to TRBJ2-1; no clear D. CDR3 region: CASGQSERDNEQFF. DNA for the CDR3: TGTGCCAGCGGCCAGTCCGAAAGGGATAATGAGCAGTTCTTC. Combining the CDR3 with reference TRBV7-9 and TRBJ2-1 gives the whole variable domain DTGVSQNPRHKITKRGQNVTFRCDPISEHNRLYWYRQTLGQGPEFLTYFQNEAQLEKSRLLSDRFSAERPKGSFSTLEIQRTEQGDSAMYLCASGQSERDNEQFFGPGTRLTVL.